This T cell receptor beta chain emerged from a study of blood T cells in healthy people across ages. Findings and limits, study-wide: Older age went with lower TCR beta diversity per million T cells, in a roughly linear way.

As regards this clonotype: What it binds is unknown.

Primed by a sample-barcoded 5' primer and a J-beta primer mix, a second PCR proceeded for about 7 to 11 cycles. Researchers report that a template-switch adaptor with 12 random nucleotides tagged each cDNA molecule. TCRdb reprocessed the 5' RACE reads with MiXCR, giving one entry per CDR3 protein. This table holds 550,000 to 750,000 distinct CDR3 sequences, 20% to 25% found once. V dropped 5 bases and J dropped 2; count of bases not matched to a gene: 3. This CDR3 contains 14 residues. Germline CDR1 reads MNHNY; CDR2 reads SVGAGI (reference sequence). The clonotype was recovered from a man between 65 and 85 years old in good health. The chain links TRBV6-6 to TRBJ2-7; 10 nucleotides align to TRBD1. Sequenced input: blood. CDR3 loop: CASSIGQGAYEQYF. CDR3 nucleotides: TGTGCCAGCAGTATAGGACAGGGGGCCTACGAGCAGTACTTC.